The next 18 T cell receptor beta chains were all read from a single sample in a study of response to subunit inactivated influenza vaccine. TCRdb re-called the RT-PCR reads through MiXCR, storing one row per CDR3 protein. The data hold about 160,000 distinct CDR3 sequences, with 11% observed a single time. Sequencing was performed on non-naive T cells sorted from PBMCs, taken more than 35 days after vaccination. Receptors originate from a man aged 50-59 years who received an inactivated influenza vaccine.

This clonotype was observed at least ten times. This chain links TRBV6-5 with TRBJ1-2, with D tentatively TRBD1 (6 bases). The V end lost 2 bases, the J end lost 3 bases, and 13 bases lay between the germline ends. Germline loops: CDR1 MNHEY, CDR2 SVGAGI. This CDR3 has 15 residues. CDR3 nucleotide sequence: TGTGCCAGCAGTTACCGCACAGGGAAAGACTATGGCTACACCTTC. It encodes CASSYRTGKDYGYTF.

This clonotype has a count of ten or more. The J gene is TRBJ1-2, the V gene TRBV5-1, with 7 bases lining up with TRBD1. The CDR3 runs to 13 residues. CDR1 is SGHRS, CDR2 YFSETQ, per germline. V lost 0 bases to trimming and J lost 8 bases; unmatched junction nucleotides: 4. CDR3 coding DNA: TGCGCCAGCAGCTTGGGACAGGGTGACGGCTACACCTTC. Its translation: CASSLGQGDGYTF. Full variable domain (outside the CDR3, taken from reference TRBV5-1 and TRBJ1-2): KAGVTQTPRYLIKTRGQQVTLSCSPISGHRSVSWYQQTPGQGLQFLFEYFSETQRNKGNFPGRFSGRQFSNSRSEMNVSTLELGDSALYLCASSLGQGDGYTFGSGTRLTVV.

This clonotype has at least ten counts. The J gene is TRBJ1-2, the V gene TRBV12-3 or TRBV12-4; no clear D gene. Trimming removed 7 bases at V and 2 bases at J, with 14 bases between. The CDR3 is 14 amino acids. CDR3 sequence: CASTPWAQNYGYTF. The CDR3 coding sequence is TGTGCCAGCACCCCCTGGGCCCAGAACTATGGCTACACCTTC.

The CDR3 region is CASSYRDRGSDTQYF. CDR3 nucleotides: TGTGCCAGCAGTTACCGGGACAGGGGTTCCGATACGCAGTATTTT. V and J are TRBV6-5 and TRBJ2-3; TRBD1 agrees at 10 bases. This CDR3 region has 15 residues. V was clipped by 2 bases and J by 6 bases; unmatched bases: 5. Germline V gives CDR1 MNHEY, CDR2 SVGAGI.

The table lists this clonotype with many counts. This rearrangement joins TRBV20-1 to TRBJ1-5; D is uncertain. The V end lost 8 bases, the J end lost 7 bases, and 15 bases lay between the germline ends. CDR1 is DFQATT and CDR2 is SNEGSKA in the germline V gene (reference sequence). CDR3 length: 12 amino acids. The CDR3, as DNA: TGCAGTTCGGACCCCTTAGGGCAGCCCCAGCATTTT. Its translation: CSSDPLGQPQHF.

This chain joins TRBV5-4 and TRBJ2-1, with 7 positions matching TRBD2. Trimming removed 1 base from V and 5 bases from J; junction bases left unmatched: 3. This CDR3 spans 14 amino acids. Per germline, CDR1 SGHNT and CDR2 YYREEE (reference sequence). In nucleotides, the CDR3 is TGTGCCAGCAGCTTGTGGGGGGGACACAATGAGCAGTTCTTC. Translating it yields CASSLWGGHNEQFF. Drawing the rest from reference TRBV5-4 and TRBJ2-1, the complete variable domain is ETGVTQSPTHLIKTRGQQVTLRCSSQSGHNTVSWYQQALGQGPQFIFQYYREEENGRGNFPPRFSGLQFPNYSSELNVNALELDDSALYLCASSLWGGHNEQFFGPGTRLTVL.

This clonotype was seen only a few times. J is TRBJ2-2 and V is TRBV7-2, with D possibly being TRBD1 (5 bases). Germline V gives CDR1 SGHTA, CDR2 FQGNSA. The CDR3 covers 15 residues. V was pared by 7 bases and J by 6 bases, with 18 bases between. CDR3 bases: TGTGCCAGCAACCCAGGGTTTTCTGGGGCCGGGGAGCTGTTTTTT. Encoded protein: CASNPGFSGAGELFF.

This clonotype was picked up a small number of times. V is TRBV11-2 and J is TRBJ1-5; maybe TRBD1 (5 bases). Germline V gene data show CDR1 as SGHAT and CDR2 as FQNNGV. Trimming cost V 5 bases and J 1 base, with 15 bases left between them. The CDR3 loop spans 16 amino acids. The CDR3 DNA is TGTGCCAGCAGCCCCGAGCGGGGGAGAAGCAATCAGCCCCAGCATTTT. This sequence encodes CASSPERGRSNQPQHF.

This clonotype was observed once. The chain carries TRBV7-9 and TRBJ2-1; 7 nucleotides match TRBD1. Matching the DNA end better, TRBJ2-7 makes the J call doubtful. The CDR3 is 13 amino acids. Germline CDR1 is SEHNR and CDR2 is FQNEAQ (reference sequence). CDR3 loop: CASSINRGNEQYF. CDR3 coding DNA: TGTGCCAGCAGCATCAACAGGGGCAATGAGCAGTACTTC.

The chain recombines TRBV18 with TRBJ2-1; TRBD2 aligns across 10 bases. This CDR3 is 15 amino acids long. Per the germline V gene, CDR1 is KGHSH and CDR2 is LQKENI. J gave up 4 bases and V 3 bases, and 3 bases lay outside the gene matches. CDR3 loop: CASSPWTSGYNEQFF. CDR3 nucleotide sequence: TGTGCCAGCTCACCCTGGACTAGCGGTTACAATGAGCAGTTCTTC.

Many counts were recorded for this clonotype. For the CDR3, the DNA is TGTGCCAGCAGCGACACGCGGACAGGGGGCGGCTACGAGCAGTACTTC. Translated, it gives CASSDTRTGGGYEQYF. The chain combines TRBV7-2 with TRBJ2-7; 11 bases map to TRBD1. The J segment lost 3 bases and the V segment lost 5 bases, leaving 9 bases of the junction unmatched. The CDR3 is 16 residues long. CDR1 is SGHTA, CDR2 FQGNSA, per germline.

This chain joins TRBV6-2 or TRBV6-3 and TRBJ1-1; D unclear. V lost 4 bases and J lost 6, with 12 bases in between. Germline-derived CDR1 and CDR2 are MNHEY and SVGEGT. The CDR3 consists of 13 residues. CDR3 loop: CASSFLGKAEAFF. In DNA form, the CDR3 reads TGTGCCAGCAGTTTTTTGGGGAAGGCTGAAGCTTTCTTT.

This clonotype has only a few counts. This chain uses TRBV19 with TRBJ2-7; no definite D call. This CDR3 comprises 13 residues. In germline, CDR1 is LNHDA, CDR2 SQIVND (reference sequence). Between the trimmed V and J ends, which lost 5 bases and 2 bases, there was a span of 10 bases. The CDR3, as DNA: TGTGCCAGTAGTTTCGCGGCTACCTACGAGCAGTACTTC. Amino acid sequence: CASSFAATYEQYF.

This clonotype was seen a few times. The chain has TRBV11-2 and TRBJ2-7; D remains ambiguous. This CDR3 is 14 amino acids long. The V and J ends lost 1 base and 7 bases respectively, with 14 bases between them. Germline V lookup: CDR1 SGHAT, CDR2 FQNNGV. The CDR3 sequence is CASSLAWGMGEQYF. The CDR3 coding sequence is TGTGCCAGCAGCTTAGCTTGGGGAATGGGGGAGCAGTACTTC.

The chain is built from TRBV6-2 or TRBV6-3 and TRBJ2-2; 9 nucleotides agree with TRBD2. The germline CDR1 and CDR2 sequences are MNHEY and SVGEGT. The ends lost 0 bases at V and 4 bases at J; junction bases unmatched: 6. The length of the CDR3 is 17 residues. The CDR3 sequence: CASSYSTGLASTGELFF. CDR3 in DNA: TGTGCCAGCAGTTACTCGACGGGACTAGCTAGCACCGGGGAGCTGTTTTTT.

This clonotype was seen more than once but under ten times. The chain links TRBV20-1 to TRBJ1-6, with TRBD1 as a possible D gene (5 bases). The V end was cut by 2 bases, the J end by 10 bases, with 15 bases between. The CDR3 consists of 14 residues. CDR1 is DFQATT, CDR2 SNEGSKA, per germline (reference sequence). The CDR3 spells CSARSQGGGSPLHF. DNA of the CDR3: TGCAGTGCTAGAAGCCAGGGTGGTGGATCACCCCTCCACTTT.

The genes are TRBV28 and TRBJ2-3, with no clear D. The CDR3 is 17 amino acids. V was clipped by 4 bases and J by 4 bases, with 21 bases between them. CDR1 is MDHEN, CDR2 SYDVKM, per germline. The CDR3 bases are TGTGCCAGCAGTTCAACTAAGACCATTAGGATTTCAGATACGCAGTATTTT. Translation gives CASSSTKTIRISDTQYF.

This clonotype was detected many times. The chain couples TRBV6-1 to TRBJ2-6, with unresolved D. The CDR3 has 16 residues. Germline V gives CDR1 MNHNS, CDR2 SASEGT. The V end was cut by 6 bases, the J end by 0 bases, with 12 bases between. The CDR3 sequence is CASRNPAGSGANVLTF. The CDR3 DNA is TGTGCCAGCAGGAATCCCGCCGGCTCTGGGGCCAACGTCCTGACTTTC.